This TCR beta chain emerged from a study of OX40 agonist ivuxolimab in advanced cancers. Study as a whole: Treatment received earlier with anti-PD-1, anti-PD-L1 or anti-CTLA-4 agents was allowed, and under 50% had some.

Study conclusions and caveats: Low normalized T-cell clonal expansion also characterized some of the nonresponders. Blood T cells, both CD4+ and CD8+, expanded clonally by week 6 at 0.1 to 3.0 mg/kg.

Germline assignment: CDR1 SGHDT and CDR2 YYEEEE. The CDR3 length is 14 residues. V lost 5 bases, J lost 5 bases, and 7 bases stayed unmatched. Method: immunoSEQ multiplex PCR; TCRdb's copy keeps in-frame clones and lacks some. The table includes tens of thousands of clones, 70% to 85% detected once. For this clone: Its antigen is still unknown.

The study sampled blood at baseline, cycle 4 day 1, and cycle 7 day 1. Sequences were derived from CD4+ or CD8+ T cells sorted from blood, sampled in a trial of the OX40 agonist ivuxolimab. This chain links TRBV5-6 with TRBJ1-1; the match to TRBD1 covers 9 bases. This sequence originates from an adult with an advanced solid tumor such as melanoma, head and neck, liver or kidney cancer. The CDR3 DNA is TGTGCCAGCAGAACAGGGGGCGAGGGAACTGAAGCTTTCTTT. It codes for CASRTGGEGTEAFF.